This TCR beta chain was obtained from a study of blood T cell repertoires in COVID-19. Whole-study context: Sites across the United States, Italy and Spain contributed samples from acute and convalescent COVID-19. The cDNA or gDNA used as material had been derived from T cells, B-cell-depleted T cells, or PBMCs.

Method: immunoSEQ multiplex PCR; TCRdb's copy keeps in-frame clones and lacks some. Seen here are under 150,000 clones, 65% to 90% observed once, and the top ten hold approximately 9.1%. J was trimmed by 5 bases and V by 0 bases; bases with no gene match: 6. Germline V gene sequence: CDR1 LGHNA, CDR2 YNFKEQ. The CDR3 contains 15 residues. The receptor comes from a woman aged 60-75 years with active or convalescent COVID-19. The chain uses TRBV4-2 and TRBJ1-2; 7 bases align to TRBD1. Material for sequencing was peripheral blood. CDR3 in DNA: TGTGCCAGCAGCCAAGATTCGGGACAGCCGTATGGCTACACCTTC. Translated, it gives CASSQDSGQPYGYTF.